This entry is about one T cell receptor beta chain. V was clipped by 5 bases and J by 3 bases; unmatched bases: 10. This CDR3 region has 17 residues. CDR1 is LNHDA, CDR2 SQIVND, per germline (reference sequence). PCR primers comprised 60 Vbeta and 13 Jbeta primers. TCRdb's copy holds only in-frame clones and misses some; the assay was immunoSEQ multiplex PCR. The top ten hold roughly 10% of the sample, which has under 200,000 clones, approximately 85% seen once. This record comes from a study of cytomegalovirus exposure and HLA in healthy donors. The specimen was PBMCs. The receptor's source is a man younger than 30 in good health and CMV-seropositive. This chain links TRBV19 with TRBJ2-6; TRBD2 aligns across 7 bases. This chain's CDR3 is CASSGGYRTSGANVLTF. In DNA, the CDR3 is TGTGCCAGTAGTGGGGGTTACAGGACTAGTGGGGCCAACGTCCTGACTTTC.